The sequence of this T cell receptor (beta chain) was determined in a study of CD8+ T cells in alopecia areata. Study-level results: With tofacitinib ongoing, many expanded lesional clones persisted in both scalp and blood.

The sequencing template was cDNA reverse transcribed from extracted RNA. Assay: immunoSEQ multiplex PCR; the TCRdb copy retains only in-frame clones and omits some. The sample has about 190,000 clones, 55% to 70% seen once. On this clone: Its antigen remains unknown.

The CDR3 sequence is 13 residues long. Germline CDR1 SQVTM, CDR2 ANQGSEA. J lost 5 bases, V lost 8 bases, and 9 bases had no gene match. Treatment here: oral pan-JAK inhibitor, 5-10 mg twice daily. Peripheral blood samples and lesional scalp punch biopsies were obtained from alopecia areata patients. The sorting of PBMCs gave CD4+ and CD8+ T cells. This TCR was sampled from a human donor with alopecia areata. The chain is built from TRBV29-1 and TRBJ2-5; TRBD1 matches 9 bases. Material: CD4+ T cells sorted from blood, obtained at week 4, from a patient treated with tofacitinib. The CDR3: CSTRTGEVETQYF. CDR3 bases: TGCAGCACCCGGACAGGGGAGGTGGAGACCCAGTACTTC.